The clone carrying this T cell receptor (beta chain) was seen at least ten times. As yet, its antigen is unknown. Trimming stripped 4 bases from V and 5 bases from J, with 14 bases between. The CDR3 runs 14 residues. Germline V CDR1 and CDR2: SGHTA, FQGNSA. This sample was included in a study of T cell repertoires in cytomegalovirus infection. Study-wide results and limits: Predominance within the ex vivo response was attributable to HLA-C-restricted CMV-specific TCR beta clonotypes.

TCRdb recomputed calls from the reads with MiXCR, one row per CDR3 protein. This table has fewer than 250,000 distinct CDR3 sequences, 12% appearing once. The J gene is TRBJ2-5, the V gene TRBV7-2; D assignment may be TRBD1 or TRBD2 (6 bases each). Sequencing used PBMCs. The sequence was obtained from a human donor in good health (CMV status not recorded). Some clones in this sample may be carry-over from other donors' samples. CDR3 coding DNA: TGTGCCAGCAGCTCCGTGGGGGGCTACGAGACCCAGTACTTC. Its protein product is CASSSVGGYETQYF.